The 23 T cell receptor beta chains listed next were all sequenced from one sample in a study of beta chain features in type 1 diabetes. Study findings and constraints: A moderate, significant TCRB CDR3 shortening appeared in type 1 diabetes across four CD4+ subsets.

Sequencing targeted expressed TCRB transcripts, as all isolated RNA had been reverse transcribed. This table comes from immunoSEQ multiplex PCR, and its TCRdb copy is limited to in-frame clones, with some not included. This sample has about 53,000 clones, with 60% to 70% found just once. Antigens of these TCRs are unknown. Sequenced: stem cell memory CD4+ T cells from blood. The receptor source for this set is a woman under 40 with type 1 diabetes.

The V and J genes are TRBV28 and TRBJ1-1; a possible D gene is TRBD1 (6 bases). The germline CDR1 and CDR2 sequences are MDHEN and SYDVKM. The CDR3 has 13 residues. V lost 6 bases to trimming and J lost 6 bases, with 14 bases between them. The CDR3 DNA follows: TGTGCCAGCAGGTCGGGGGGGCGGGCTGAAGCTTTCTTT. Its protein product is CASRSGGRAEAFF.

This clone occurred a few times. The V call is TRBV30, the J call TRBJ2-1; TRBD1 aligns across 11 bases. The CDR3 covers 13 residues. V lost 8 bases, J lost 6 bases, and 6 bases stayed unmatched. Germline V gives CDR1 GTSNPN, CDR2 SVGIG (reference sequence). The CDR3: CAVPGQGVNEQFF. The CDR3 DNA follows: TGTGCCGTACCGGGACAGGGGGTCAATGAGCAGTTCTTC.

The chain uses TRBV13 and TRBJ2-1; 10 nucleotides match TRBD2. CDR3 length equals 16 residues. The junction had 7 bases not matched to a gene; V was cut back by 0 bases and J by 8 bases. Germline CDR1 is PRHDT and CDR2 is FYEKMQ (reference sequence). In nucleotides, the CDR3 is TGTGCCAGCAGCTTAGGAATAGCGGGAGGACTCCATGAGCAGTTCTTC. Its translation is CASSLGIAGGLHEQFF.

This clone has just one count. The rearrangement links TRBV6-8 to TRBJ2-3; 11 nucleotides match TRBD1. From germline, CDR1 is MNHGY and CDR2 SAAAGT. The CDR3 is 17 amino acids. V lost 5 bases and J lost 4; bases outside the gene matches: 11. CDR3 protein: CASSRQGSGQGADTQYF. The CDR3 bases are TGTGCCAGCAGTCGCCAAGGCTCGGGACAGGGGGCAGATACGCAGTATTTT.

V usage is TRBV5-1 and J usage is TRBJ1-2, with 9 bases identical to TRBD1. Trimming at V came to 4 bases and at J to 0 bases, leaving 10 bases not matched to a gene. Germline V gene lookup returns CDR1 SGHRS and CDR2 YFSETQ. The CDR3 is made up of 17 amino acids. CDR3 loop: CASSTRTGDNTNYGYTF. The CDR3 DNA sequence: TGCGCCAGCAGCACACGGACAGGGGATAATACTAACTATGGCTACACCTTC.

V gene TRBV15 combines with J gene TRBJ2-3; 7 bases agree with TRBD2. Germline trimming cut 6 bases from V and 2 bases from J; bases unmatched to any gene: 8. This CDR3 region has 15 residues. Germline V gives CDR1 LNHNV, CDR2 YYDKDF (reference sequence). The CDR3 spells CATSRLADATDTQYF. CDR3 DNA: TGTGCCACCAGTCGGCTAGCGGACGCCACAGATACGCAGTATTTT.

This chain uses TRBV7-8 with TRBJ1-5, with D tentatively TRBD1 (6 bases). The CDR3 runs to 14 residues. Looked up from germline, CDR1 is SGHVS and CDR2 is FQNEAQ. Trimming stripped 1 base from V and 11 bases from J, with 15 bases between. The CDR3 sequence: CASSLGRGEIAQHF. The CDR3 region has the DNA TGTGCCAGCAGCTTAGGCAGGGGAGAGATAGCCCAGCATTTT.

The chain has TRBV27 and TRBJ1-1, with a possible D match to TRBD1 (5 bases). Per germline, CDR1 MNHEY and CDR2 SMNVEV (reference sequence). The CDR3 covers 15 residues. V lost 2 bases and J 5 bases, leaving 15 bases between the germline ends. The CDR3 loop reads CASSLHPGLTTEAFF. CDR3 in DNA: TGTGCCAGCAGTTTACACCCGGGACTGACTACTGAAGCTTTCTTT.

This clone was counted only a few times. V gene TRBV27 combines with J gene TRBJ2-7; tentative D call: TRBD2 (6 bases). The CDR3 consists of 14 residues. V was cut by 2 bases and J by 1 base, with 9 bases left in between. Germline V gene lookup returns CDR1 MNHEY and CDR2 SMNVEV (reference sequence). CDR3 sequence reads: CASSLIGSSYEQYF. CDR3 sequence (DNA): TGTGCCAGCAGTTTAATCGGGAGTTCCTACGAGCAGTACTTC.

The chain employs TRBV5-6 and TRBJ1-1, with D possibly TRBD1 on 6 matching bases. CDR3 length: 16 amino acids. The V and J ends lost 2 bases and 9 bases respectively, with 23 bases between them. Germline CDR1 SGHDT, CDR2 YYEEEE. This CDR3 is CASSFTGPSTEGKAFF. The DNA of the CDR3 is TGTGCCAGCAGCTTTACAGGGCCTAGTACCGAAGGGAAAGCTTTCTTT.

This chain's CDR3 is CASSEPSCQFF. For the CDR3, the DNA is TGTGCCAGCAGTGAGCCGAGTTGCCAGTTCTTC. The genes are TRBV2 and TRBJ2-1; D unresolved. The germline V gene encodes CDR1 SNHLY and CDR2 FYNNEI. The CDR3 covers 11 residues. Between the trimmed V and J ends, which lost 3 bases and 13 bases, there was a span of 10 bases.

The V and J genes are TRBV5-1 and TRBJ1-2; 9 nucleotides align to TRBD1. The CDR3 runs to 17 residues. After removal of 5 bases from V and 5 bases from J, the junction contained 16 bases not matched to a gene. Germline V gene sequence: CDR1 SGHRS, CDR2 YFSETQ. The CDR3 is CASSFYVRDRVRYGYTF. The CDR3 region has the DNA TGCGCCAGCAGTTTCTACGTCCGGGACAGGGTACGGTATGGCTACACCTTC.

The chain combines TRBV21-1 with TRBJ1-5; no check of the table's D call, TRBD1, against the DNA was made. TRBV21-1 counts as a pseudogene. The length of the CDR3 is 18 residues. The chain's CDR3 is CASSSGTAGLYSNQPQHF. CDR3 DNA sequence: TGTGCCAGCAGCAGCGGGACAGCCGGCTTATATAGCAATCAGCCCCAGCATTTT.

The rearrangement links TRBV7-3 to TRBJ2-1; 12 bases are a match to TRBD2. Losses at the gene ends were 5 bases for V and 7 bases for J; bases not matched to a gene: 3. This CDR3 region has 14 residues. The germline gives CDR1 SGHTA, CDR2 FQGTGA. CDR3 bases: TGTGCCAGCAGCCGGACTAGCGGGACGAATGAGCAGTTCTTC. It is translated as CASSRTSGTNEQFF. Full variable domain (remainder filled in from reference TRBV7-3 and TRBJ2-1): GAGVSQTPSNKVTEKGKYVELRCDPISGHTALYWYRQSLGQGPEFLIYFQGTGAADDSGLPNDRFFAVRPEGSVSTLKIQRTERGDSAVYLCASSRTSGTNEQFFGPGTRLTVL.

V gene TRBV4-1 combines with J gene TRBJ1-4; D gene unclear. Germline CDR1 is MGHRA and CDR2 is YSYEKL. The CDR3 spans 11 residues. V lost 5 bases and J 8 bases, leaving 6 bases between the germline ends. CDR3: CASSAGEKLFF. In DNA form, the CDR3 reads TGCGCCAGCAGCGCCGGGGAAAAACTGTTTTTT.

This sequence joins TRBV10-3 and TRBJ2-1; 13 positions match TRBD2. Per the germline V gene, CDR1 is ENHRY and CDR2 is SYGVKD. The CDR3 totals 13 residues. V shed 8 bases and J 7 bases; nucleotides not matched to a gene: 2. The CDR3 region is CAIGLAGVNEQFF. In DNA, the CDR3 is TGTGCCATCGGACTAGCGGGAGTTAATGAGCAGTTCTTC.

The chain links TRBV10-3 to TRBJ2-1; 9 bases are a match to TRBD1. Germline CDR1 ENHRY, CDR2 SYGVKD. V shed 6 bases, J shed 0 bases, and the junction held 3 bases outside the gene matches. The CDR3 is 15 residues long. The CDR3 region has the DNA TGTGCCATCAGGGGGACAGGGAGCTCCTACAATGAGCAGTTCTTC. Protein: CAIRGTGSSYNEQFF.

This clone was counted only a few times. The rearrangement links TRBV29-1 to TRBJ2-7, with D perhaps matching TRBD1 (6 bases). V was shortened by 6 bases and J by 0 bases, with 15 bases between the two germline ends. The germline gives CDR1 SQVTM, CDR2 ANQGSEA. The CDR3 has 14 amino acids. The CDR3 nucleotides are TGCAGCGTGGGACATGGGACATCCTCCTACGAGCAGTACTTC. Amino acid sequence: CSVGHGTSSYEQYF.

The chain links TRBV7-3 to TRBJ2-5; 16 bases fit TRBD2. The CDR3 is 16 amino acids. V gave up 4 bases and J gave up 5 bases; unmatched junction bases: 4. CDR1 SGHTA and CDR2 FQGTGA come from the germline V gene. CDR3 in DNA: TGTGCCAGCAGCTCGGGACTAGCGGGAGGGAGGGAGACCCAGTACTTC. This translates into CASSSGLAGGRETQYF.

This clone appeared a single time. CDR3 sequence (DNA): TGTGCCAGCTCACCAGGGACTTATGATCAAGAGACCCAGTACTTC. It codes for CASSPGTYDQETQYF. The J gene is TRBJ2-5, the V gene TRBV18, with a tentative D call TRBD2 (6 bases). Germline-derived CDR1 and CDR2 are KGHSH and LQKENI. The CDR3 contains 15 residues. V shed 2 bases and J shed 2 bases, with 12 bases lying between them. The variable domain in full, with the rest retrieved from reference TRBV18 and TRBJ2-5, is NAGVMQNPRHLVRRRGQEARLRCSPMKGHSHVYWYRQLPEEGLKFMVYLQKENIIDESGMPKERFSAEFPKEGPSILRIQQVVRGDSAAYFCASSPGTYDQETQYFGPGTRLLVL.

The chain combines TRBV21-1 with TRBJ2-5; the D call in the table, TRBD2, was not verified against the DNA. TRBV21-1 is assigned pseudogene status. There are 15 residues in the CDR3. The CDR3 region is CASSRSSDRQETQYF. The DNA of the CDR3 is TGTGCCAGCAGCAGGTCTAGCGACCGGCAAGAGACCCAGTACTTC.

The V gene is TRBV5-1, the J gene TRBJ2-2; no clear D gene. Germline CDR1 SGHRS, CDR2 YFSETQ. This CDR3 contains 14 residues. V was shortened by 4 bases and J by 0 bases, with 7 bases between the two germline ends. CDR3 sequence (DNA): TGCGCCAGCAGCACACTACCGAACACCGGGGAGCTGTTTTTT. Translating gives CASSTLPNTGELFF.

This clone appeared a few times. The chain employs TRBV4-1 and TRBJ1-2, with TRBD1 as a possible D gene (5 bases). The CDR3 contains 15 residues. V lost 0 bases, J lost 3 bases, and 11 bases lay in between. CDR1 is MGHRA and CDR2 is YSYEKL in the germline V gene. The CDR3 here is CASSQDQGFYYGYTF. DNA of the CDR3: TGCGCCAGCAGCCAAGACCAGGGTTTCTACTATGGCTACACCTTC.